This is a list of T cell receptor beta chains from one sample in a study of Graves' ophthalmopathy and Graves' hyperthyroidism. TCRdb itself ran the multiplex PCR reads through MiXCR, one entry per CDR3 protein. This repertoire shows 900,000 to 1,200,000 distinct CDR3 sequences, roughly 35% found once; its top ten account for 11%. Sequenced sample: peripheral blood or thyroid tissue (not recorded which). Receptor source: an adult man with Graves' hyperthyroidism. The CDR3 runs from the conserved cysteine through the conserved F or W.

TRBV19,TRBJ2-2,CASSQLRFGELFF
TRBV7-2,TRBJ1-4,CASSLTGSQEKLFF
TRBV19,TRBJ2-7,CASSIRAGTYEQYF
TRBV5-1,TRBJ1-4,CASSGVVGMELFF
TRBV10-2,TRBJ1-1,CASSEGSLRQKYTEAFF
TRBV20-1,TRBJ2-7,CSPRPGLNTYEQYF
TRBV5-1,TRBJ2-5,CASSLAGFQETQYF
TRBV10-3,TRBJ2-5,CAITPDPWKETQYF
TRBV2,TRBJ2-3,CASDLAGSTDTQYF
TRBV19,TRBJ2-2,CASSIPVAENTGELFF
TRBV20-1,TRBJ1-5,CSAPEAYSNQPQHF
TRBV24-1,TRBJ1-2,CATSDQGRGSGYTF
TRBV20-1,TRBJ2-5,CSARDRRGEETQYF
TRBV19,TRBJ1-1,CASSSYREATEAFF
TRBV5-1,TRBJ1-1,CASSFSTGAHTEAFF
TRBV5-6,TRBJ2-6,CASSEEYWTGLLSFSGANVLTF
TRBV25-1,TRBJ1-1,CASSDRGRANTEAFF
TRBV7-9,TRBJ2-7,CASSLWTGRGEQYF
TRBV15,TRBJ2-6,CATSTRGPGEAF
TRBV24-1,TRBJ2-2,CATSLRANTGELFF
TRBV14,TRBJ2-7,CASSQRLGLAGEQYF
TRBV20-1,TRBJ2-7,CSARGRRESYYF
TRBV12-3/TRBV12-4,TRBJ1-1,CASSFTAGAAFF
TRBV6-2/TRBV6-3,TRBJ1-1,CASSNQDLTEAFF
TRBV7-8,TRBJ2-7,CASNTRTSDRPLYEQYF
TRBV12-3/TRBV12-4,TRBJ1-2,CASSPTTGGVSGYTF
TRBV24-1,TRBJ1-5,CATSEGTSAQPQHF
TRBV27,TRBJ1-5,CASQGFADQPQHF
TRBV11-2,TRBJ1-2,CASSSFGDKGDRGYTF
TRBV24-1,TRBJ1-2,CATSDSGRGLYGYTF
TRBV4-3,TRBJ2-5,CASSQVFSETQYF
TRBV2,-,CASRRWKGRYEQYF
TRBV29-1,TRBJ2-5,CSVAGGQVAETQYF
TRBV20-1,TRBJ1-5,CSASAGVNQPQHF
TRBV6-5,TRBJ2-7,CASSIAGGHEQYF
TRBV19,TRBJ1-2,CASSGVAGYGYTF